The 26 T cell receptor beta chains below come from one sample, sequenced in a study of OX40 agonist ivuxolimab in advanced cancers. Produced via immunoSEQ multiplex PCR; TCRdb's table is partial and in-frame only. This sample has about 46,000 clones, with about nine tenths found just once. The sequencing here drew on CD4+ or CD8+ T cells sorted from blood, taken in a trial of the OX40 agonist ivuxolimab. These receptors were obtained from an adult with an advanced solid tumor such as melanoma, head and neck, liver or kidney cancer.

The chain links TRBV19 to TRBJ2-7, with a tentative D call TRBD1 (6 bases). From germline, CDR1 is LNHDA and CDR2 SQIVND (reference sequence). This CDR3 is built from 14 residues. The V end was cut by 5 bases, the J end by 3 bases, with 14 bases between. The CDR3 DNA is TGTGCCAGTAGTTCTGACAGGCAAGGCTACGAGCAGTACTTC. It encodes CASSSDRQGYEQYF.

This chain joins TRBV27 and TRBJ2-7; 9 nucleotides align to TRBD1. Germline V gene lookup returns CDR1 MNHEY and CDR2 SMNVEV (reference sequence). Losses at the gene ends were 5 bases for V and 0 bases for J; bases not matched to a gene: 8. The CDR3 spans 16 residues. CDR3 loop: CASSPGQGENSYEQYF. The CDR3 coding sequence is TGTGCCAGCAGTCCGGGACAGGGTGAAAACTCCTACGAGCAGTACTTC.

V usage is TRBV7-9 and J usage is TRBJ1-1; unclear D gene. The CDR3 spans 14 residues. In germline, CDR1 is SEHNR, CDR2 FQNEAQ (reference sequence). The ends were cut back, 5 bases at V and 5 bases at J, with 15 bases in the middle. The CDR3 region has the DNA TGTGCCAGCAGCGCCTATGGAGTAGGTACTGAAGCTTTCTTT. Protein sequence: CASSAYGVGTEAFF.

The chain carries TRBV28 and TRBJ2-2, with D possibly TRBD1 on 6 matching bases. The germline gives CDR1 MDHEN, CDR2 SYDVKM. Trimming cost V 7 bases and J 3 bases, with 12 bases left between them. This CDR3 spans 14 amino acids. This CDR3 is CASKGNRDTGELFF. CDR3 nucleotides: TGTGCCAGCAAAGGGAACAGGGACACCGGGGAGCTGTTTTTT.

This chain joins TRBV18 and TRBJ2-1; D uncertain. Germline CDR1 and CDR2: KGHSH and LQKENI. The V end lost 2 bases, the J end lost 3 bases, and 8 bases lay between the germline ends. This CDR3 has 14 amino acids. The CDR3 reads CASSPGDGYNEQFF. For the CDR3, the DNA is TGTGCCAGCTCACCAGGGGATGGCTACAATGAGCAGTTCTTC.

The gene calls are TRBV7-9 and TRBJ2-4; 7 bases agree with TRBD1. Trimming cost V 5 bases and J 6 bases; bases outside gene matches: 10. This CDR3 is built from 15 residues. Germline CDR1 and CDR2: SEHNR and FQNEAQ (reference sequence). The CDR3 sequence: CASSKSTGRGNIQYF. DNA of the CDR3: TGTGCCAGCAGCAAATCGACAGGGCGCGGAAACATTCAGTACTTC.

The gene calls are TRBV4-3 and TRBJ2-3; the D is unclear. The V gene lost 1 base and the J gene lost 0 bases, with 8 bases spanning the gap. The CDR3 loop spans 15 amino acids. The germline V gene has CDR1 LGHNA and CDR2 YSLEER. This chain's CDR3 is CASSQGRVSTDTQYF. Written as DNA, the CDR3 is TGCGCCAGCAGCCAAGGTCGGGTGAGCACAGATACGCAGTATTTT.

The chain employs TRBV14 and TRBJ2-6, with D uncertain. Trimming stripped 4 bases from V and 1 base from J, with 11 bases between. Germline CDR1 and CDR2: SGHDN and FVKESK. The CDR3 length is 16 residues. CDR3 sequence reads: CASSRLTVSGANVLTF. The CDR3, as DNA: TGTGCCAGCAGCCGCCTAACGGTTTCTGGGGCCAACGTCCTGACTTTC.

The rearrangement uses TRBV28 and TRBJ2-3; 10 bases line up with TRBD2. Germline CDR1 MDHEN, CDR2 SYDVKM. Losses at the gene ends were 8 bases for V and 2 bases for J; bases not matched to a gene: 10. The CDR3 spans 16 residues. The CDR3 region has the DNA TGTGCCAGCTTAGGACTAGCGGATACATCCACAGATACGCAGTATTTT. This translates into CASLGLADTSTDTQYF.

The chain joins TRBV18 to TRBJ2-7, with D perhaps TRBD1 (7 bases). CDR1 is KGHSH and CDR2 is LQKENI in the germline V gene. CDR3 length: 14 amino acids. V was shortened by 3 bases and J by 7 bases, with 16 bases between the two germline ends. In nucleotides, the CDR3 is TGTGCCAGCTCACCTTCGGAGACAGGGAGGGAGCAGTACTTC. This encodes CASSPSETGREQYF. The full variable domain, completed using reference TRBV18 and TRBJ2-7, is NAGVMQNPRHLVRRRGQEARLRCSPMKGHSHVYWYRQLPEEGLKFMVYLQKENIIDESGMPKERFSAEFPKEGPSILRIQQVVRGDSAAYFCASSPSETGREQYFGPGTRLTVT.

V usage is TRBV19 and J usage is TRBJ2-1; TRBD1 agrees at 11 bases. The CDR3 has 15 amino acids. V gave up 7 bases and J gave up 2 bases; unmatched junction bases: 4. Per germline, CDR1 LNHDA and CDR2 SQIVND (reference sequence). The CDR3 DNA sequence: TGTGCCAGTATGGGGACAGGGGGTACCTACAATGAGCAGTTCTTC. Translated, it gives CASMGTGGTYNEQFF.

The genes are TRBV10-2 and TRBJ2-5, with no clear D. Germline lookup yields CDR1 WSHSY and CDR2 SAAADI. The CDR3 runs 14 residues. Trimming shortened V by 1 base and J by 1 base, and 7 bases separated the two germline ends. The CDR3 is CASSEFLFQETQYF. CDR3 nucleotides: TGCGCCAGCAGTGAGTTCCTGTTCCAAGAGACCCAGTACTTC.

The V gene is TRBV6-1, the J gene TRBJ2-4; perhaps D is TRBD1 or TRBD2 (5 bases each). Germline assignment: CDR1 MNHNS and CDR2 SASEGT. The CDR3 consists of 15 residues. The germline V and J ends were trimmed by 7 bases and 3 bases, with 16 bases remaining between them. The CDR3 here is CASTFYRDGKNIQYF. DNA of the CDR3: TGTGCCAGCACTTTTTACCGGGACGGCAAAAACATTCAGTACTTC.

The chain has TRBV2 and TRBJ1-2; D is ambiguous. The V end lost 8 bases, the J end lost 4 bases, and 14 bases lay between the germline ends. CDR1 and CDR2 (germline): SNHLY, FYNNEI. This CDR3 comprises 13 residues. CDR3 loop: CASLQRVAYGYTF. In DNA form, the CDR3 reads TGTGCCAGCCTCCAAAGGGTGGCCTATGGCTACACCTTC.

This sequence joins TRBV6-1 and TRBJ2-7, with D tentatively TRBD2 (5 bases). V lost 0 bases and J lost 3, with 9 bases in between. The CDR3 has 14 amino acids. CDR1 MNHNS and CDR2 SASEGT come from the germline V gene. The DNA for the CDR3 is TGTGCCAGCAGTGAAGCCTATGACTACTACGAGCAGTACTTC. It yields the protein CASSEAYDYYEQYF.

V is TRBV5-4 and J is TRBJ2-2; tentatively, D is TRBD2 (5 bases). The CDR3 sequence is 15 residues long. Germline V gene lookup returns CDR1 SGHNT and CDR2 YYREEE (reference sequence). V gave up 4 bases and J gave up 5 bases, with 15 bases separating them. This chain's CDR3 is CASSNVEGGTGELFF. The CDR3 region has the DNA TGTGCCAGCAGCAATGTAGAGGGCGGAACCGGGGAGCTGTTTTTT.

The chain carries TRBV6-5 and TRBJ2-7, with a possible D match to TRBD2 (5 bases). V dropped 6 bases and J dropped 3 bases, with 15 bases sitting between them. The CDR3 runs to 14 residues. Germline-derived CDR1 and CDR2 are MNHEY and SVGAGI. The CDR3 coding sequence is TGTGCCAGCAGCCCCGACGTTGGAGGCTACGAGCAGTACTTC. It encodes CASSPDVGGYEQYF.

This chain connects TRBV2 to TRBJ2-3; tentatively, D is TRBD1 or TRBD2 (5 bases each). V lost 7 bases, J lost 0 bases, and 11 bases lay in between. CDR3 size: 14 residues. CDR1 SNHLY and CDR2 FYNNEI come from the germline V gene. The CDR3 loop reads CASTVGTSTDTQYF. In nucleotides, the CDR3 is TGTGCCAGCACAGTCGGGACGAGCACAGATACGCAGTATTTT.

The V and J genes are TRBV20-1 and TRBJ2-5; unclear D gene. The CDR3 totals 10 residues. Trimming left V 1 base short and J 5 bases short, with 2 bases between. Germline V lookup: CDR1 DFQATT, CDR2 SNEGSKA (reference sequence). The CDR3 region has the DNA TGCAGTGCTAGAGGTGAGACCCAGTACTTC. Protein: CSARGETQYF.

The genes are TRBV7-9 and TRBJ2-3, with 10 bases aligning to TRBD1. In germline, CDR1 is SEHNR, CDR2 FQNEAQ (reference sequence). The CDR3 loop spans 16 amino acids. V lost 4 bases and J lost 0; bases outside the gene matches: 4. The CDR3 bases are TGTGCCAGCAGCTGGGACAGGGGACTTAGCACAGATACGCAGTATTTT. Protein: CASSWDRGLSTDTQYF. Looking up the rest from reference TRBV7-9 and TRBJ2-3 gives the full variable domain: DTGVSQNPRHKITKRGQNVTFRCDPISEHNRLYWYRQTLGQGPEFLTYFQNEAQLEKSRLLSDRFSAERPKGSFSTLEIQRTEQGDSAMYLCASSWDRGLSTDTQYFGPGTRLTVL.

This chain connects TRBV9 to TRBJ1-5; D gene ambiguous. Per germline, CDR1 SGDLS and CDR2 YYNGEE. The length of the CDR3 is 17 residues. V lost 2 bases, J lost 4 bases, and 19 bases lay in between. As DNA, the CDR3 is TGTGCCAGCAGCGTTCGGACGGGAGTCTCTGGGAATCAGCCCCAGCATTTT. It yields the protein CASSVRTGVSGNQPQHF.

The chain carries TRBV5-6 and TRBJ1-1; unclear D gene. V was clipped by 0 bases and J by 0 bases, with 12 bases between them. This CDR3 has 16 amino acids. Germline values: CDR1 SGHDT, CDR2 YYEEEE. This chain's CDR3 is CASSLDGSLMNTEAFF. DNA of the CDR3: TGTGCCAGCAGCTTGGACGGGAGCCTAATGAACACTGAAGCTTTCTTT.

This clone has only one observation. The rearrangement joins TRBV5-1 to TRBJ2-1; D possibly corresponds to TRBD2 (6 bases). Germline CDR1 reads SGHRS; CDR2 reads YFSETQ. Deletions cut 0 bases from V and 7 bases from J, with 8 bases between. The CDR3 covers 13 residues. CDR3 residues: CASSLGRGNEQFF. CDR3 coding DNA: TGCGCCAGCAGCTTGGGGAGGGGTAATGAGCAGTTCTTC.

The chain joins TRBV18 to TRBJ2-3, with 9 bases identical to TRBD1. V lost 1 base and J lost 0; bases outside the gene matches: 8. The CDR3 totals 18 residues. Germline V gene lookup returns CDR1 KGHSH and CDR2 LQKENI. CDR3 residues: CASSPLSGQGFSTDTQYF. CDR3 in DNA: TGTGCCAGCTCACCACTCTCGGGACAGGGATTTAGCACAGATACGCAGTATTTT.

The chain employs TRBV6-5 and TRBJ2-3, with D perhaps TRBD2 (5 bases). The V gene's germline CDR1 is MNHEY and CDR2 SVGAGI. The CDR3 has 15 residues. Trimming left V 0 bases short and J 5 bases short, with 12 bases between. The CDR3 spells CASSYSNGIGDTQYF. The CDR3 DNA is TGTGCCAGCAGTTACTCGAACGGGATAGGAGATACGCAGTATTTT.

The chain carries TRBV2 and TRBJ1-3; TRBD1 matches 7 bases. This CDR3 has 14 amino acids. Germline V CDR1 and CDR2: SNHLY, FYNNEI. The trim removed 7 bases at V and 0 bases at J, leaving 3 bases unmatched. CDR3 in amino acids: CASIRDSSGNTIYF. The DNA of the CDR3 is TGTGCCAGCATCCGGGACAGCTCTGGAAACACCATATATTTT.